A selection of T cell receptor beta chains follows, all from one sample in a study of naive and memory T cell subsets. TCRdb re-analysed the UMI-ligation and nested PCR reads in MiXCR, keeping a single row per CDR3 protein. The repertoire holds roughly 14,000 distinct CDR3 sequences, with less than 5.5% as singletons. The material was skin, obtained from a tuberculin skin test site. These receptors came from an adult in good health. The CDR3 runs from the conserved cysteine through the conserved F or W. The order of the fields is D gene, clone size, V gene, J gene, CDR3 DNA, CDR3 protein. The D gene is left open where the match is weak. For some rows the clone size is stated as once, few or many, or as a class when expanded; others skip it.

d_gene: .
abundance: many
v_gene: TRBV2
j_gene: TRBJ1-1
CDR3nt: TGTGCCAGCAGTGGGTGGATGAACACTGAAGCTTTCTTT
CDR3aa: CASSGWMNTEAFF

d_gene: .
abundance: few
v_gene: TRBV5-5
j_gene: TRBJ2-3
CDR3nt: TGTGCCAGCAGCTTGAACCCCACAGGGGCGGGACGGGCAGATACGCAGTATTTT
CDR3aa: CASSLNPTGAGRADTQYF

d_gene: .
abundance: .
v_gene: TRBV29-1
j_gene: TRBJ1-1
CDR3nt: TGCAGCGTTGTGGTAGCTTTCTTT
CDR3aa: CSVVVAFF

d_gene: .
abundance: .
v_gene: TRBV9
j_gene: TRBJ2-5
CDR3nt: TGTGCCAGCAGCGCTCAGGGAGAAGGGACCCAGTACTTC
CDR3aa: CASSAQGEGTQYF

d_gene: .
abundance: .
v_gene: TRBV9
j_gene: TRBJ1-4
CDR3nt: TGTGCCAGCAGCGCGCAGGGCCTAGGGAATGAAAAACTGTTTTTT
CDR3aa: CASSAQGLGNEKLFF

d_gene: TRBD2
abundance: medium-sized
v_gene: TRBV11-2
j_gene: TRBJ2-5
CDR3nt: TGTGCCAGCAGCTTAGATCTCCTAGCGGGGAGGGCCCAGTACTTC
CDR3aa: CASSLDLLAGRAQYF

d_gene: TRBD2
abundance: .
v_gene: TRBV4-1
j_gene: TRBJ2-3
CDR3nt: TGCGCCAGCAGCCAAGGCCCCCCCGGGACTAGCGGGAACACAGATACGCAGTATTTT
CDR3aa: CASSQGPPGTSGNTDTQYF

d_gene: .
abundance: .
v_gene: TRBV30
j_gene: TRBJ1-2
CDR3nt: TGTGCCTGGAGTGAACAGGTTAACTATGGCTACACCTTC
CDR3aa: CAWSEQVNYGYTF

d_gene: .
abundance: many
v_gene: TRBV6-5
j_gene: TRBJ1-2
CDR3nt: TGTGCCAGCAGCCCGGGGGGAACGAGGAATGGCTACACCTTC
CDR3aa: CASSPGGTRNGYTF

d_gene: TRBD1
abundance: many
v_gene: TRBV28
j_gene: TRBJ2-2
CDR3nt: TGTTCAGCCGGGACAGGGCCCACCGGGGAGCTGTTTTTT
CDR3aa: CSAGTGPTGELFF

d_gene: .
abundance: .
v_gene: TRBV11-2
j_gene: TRBJ2-7
CDR3nt: TGTGCCAGCAGCTTAGATCGGACAGAGGCCTACGAGCAGTACTTC
CDR3aa: CASSLDRTEAYEQYF

d_gene: .
abundance: many
v_gene: TRBV12-3/TRBV12-4
j_gene: TRBJ2-3
CDR3nt: TGTGCCAGCAGTTACAGGAGGCTTAGCACAGATACGCAGTATTTT
CDR3aa: CASSYRRLSTDTQYF

d_gene: .
abundance: .
v_gene: TRBV18
j_gene: TRBJ1-1
CDR3nt: TGTGCCAGCTCGCCCTCCACCCAAGGCGGAACTGAAGCTTTCTTT
CDR3aa: CASSPSTQGGTEAFF

d_gene: .
abundance: medium-sized
v_gene: TRBV12-3/TRBV12-4
j_gene: TRBJ2-7
CDR3nt: TGTGCCAGCAGTTTATGGGACGGAAACTACGAGCAGTACTTC
CDR3aa: CASSLWDGNYEQYF

d_gene: .
abundance: many
v_gene: TRBV28
j_gene: TRBJ2-7
CDR3nt: TGTGCCAGCAGTTTCCCTAGAGACCCCTACGAGCAGTACTTC
CDR3aa: CASSFPRDPYEQYF

d_gene: .
abundance: many
v_gene: TRBV7-9
j_gene: TRBJ2-7
CDR3nt: TGTGCCAGCAGCAACATAGACAGAACCTACGAGCAGTACTTC
CDR3aa: CASSNIDRTYEQYF

d_gene: .
abundance: many
v_gene: TRBV7-2
j_gene: TRBJ1-5
CDR3nt: TGTGCCAGCAGCTTAGGACGCAGGGGCGGGCAGCCCCAGCATTTT
CDR3aa: CASSLGRRGGQPQHF

d_gene: TRBD2
abundance: many
v_gene: TRBV9
j_gene: TRBJ2-3
CDR3nt: TGTGCCAGCAGCGCAATAGCGGGGAGCACAGATACGCAGTATTTT
CDR3aa: CASSAIAGSTDTQYF

d_gene: .
abundance: medium-sized
v_gene: TRBV5-1
j_gene: TRBJ2-7
CDR3nt: TGCGCCAGCAGCTTGACAGGGTCTTACGAGCAGTACTTC
CDR3aa: CASSLTGSYEQYF

d_gene: .
abundance: many
v_gene: TRBV7-2
j_gene: TRBJ2-7
CDR3nt: TGTGCCAGCAGCTTTGGCAGGGGCTACGAGCAGTACTTC
CDR3aa: CASSFGRGYEQYF

d_gene: TRBD1
abundance: medium-sized
v_gene: TRBV7-3
j_gene: TRBJ2-7
CDR3nt: TGTGCCAGCAGCTTACGCGAGGGGGCCGAGCAGTACTTC
CDR3aa: CASSLREGAEQYF

d_gene: TRBD1
abundance: .
v_gene: TRBV11-1
j_gene: TRBJ1-2
CDR3nt: TGTGCCAGCAGCCCGGACAGGCAAGCTGGCTACACCTTC
CDR3aa: CASSPDRQAGYTF

d_gene: TRBD1
abundance: many
v_gene: TRBV20-1
j_gene: TRBJ2-3
CDR3nt: TGCAGTGCCCCAATAACAGGGGGCGGGACAAGGGGTACGCAGTATTTT
CDR3aa: CSAPITGGGTRGTQYF

d_gene: .
abundance: .
v_gene: TRBV19
j_gene: TRBJ1-2
CDR3nt: TGTGCCAGTAGTGCCGGACGGATTGGCTACACCTTC
CDR3aa: CASSAGRIGYTF

d_gene: .
abundance: many
v_gene: TRBV7-2
j_gene: TRBJ1-1
CDR3nt: TGTGCCAGCAGCTTAGCGAGGGGCTCGATATCTGAAGCTTTCTTT
CDR3aa: CASSLARGSISEAFF

d_gene: .
abundance: many
v_gene: TRBV7-9
j_gene: TRBJ1-2
CDR3nt: TGTGCCAGCAGCTTAGCCAGGCTATATGGCTACACCTTC
CDR3aa: CASSLARLYGYTF